Listed below are T cell receptor beta chains from one sample, sequenced in a study of identical twins. TCRdb passed the 5' RACE reads through MiXCR, listing each CDR3 protein once. Of 420,000 or so distinct CDR3 sequences listed, approximately 17% are singletons. Sequenced: naive T cells sorted from blood. All receptors derive from a man over 45 in good health. The CDR3 runs from the conserved cysteine through the conserved F or W. Fields, in order: D gene, CDR3 length, V gene, clone size, J gene, CDR3 DNA, CDR3 protein. The D gene is left open where the match is weak. For some rows the clone size is stated as once, few or many, or as a class when expanded; others skip it.

NA	12	TRBV7-2	NA	TRBJ2-3	TGTGCCAGCAGCTTAGTACTAGGGACGCAGTATTTT	CASSLVLGTQYF
TRBD1	15	TRBV4-1	NA	TRBJ1-5	TGCGCCAGCAGCTCTCGGACAGGGGGCGGTCAGCCCCAGCATTTT	CASSSRTGGGQPQHF
TRBD1	14	TRBV7-2	few	TRBJ2-4	TGTGCCAGCAGCACACGACAGGGCGGAAACATTCAGTACTTC	CASSTRQGGNIQYF
NA	15	TRBV5-1	many	TRBJ2-5	TGCGCCAGCAGCTTGGACGGGACGGGGGCGGAGACCCAGTACTTC	CASSLDGTGAETQYF
NA	13	TRBV5-6	NA	TRBJ2-1	TGTGCCAGCAGCTCCCCGACTAGGAATGAGCAGTTCTTC	CASSSPTRNEQFF
TRBD1	16	TRBV14	NA	TRBJ2-1	TGTGCCAGCAGCCAAGATTTCGGACAGGGGAGAAATGAGCAGTTCTTC	CASSQDFGQGRNEQFF
NA	17	TRBV6-5	few	TRBJ2-2	TGTGCCAGCAGTTACCACCTTATTGGGCCCGAACACCGGGAGCTGTTTTTT	CASSYHLIGPEHRELFF
NA	16	TRBV9	NA	TRBJ2-1	TGTGCCAGCAGCGTAGTTTCGGGAGTGGGATACAATGAGCAGTTCTTC	CASSVVSGVGYNEQFF
NA	12	TRBV20-1	many	TRBJ2-1	TGCAGTGCTCCCAGACAGGTCACTGAGCAGTTCTTC	CSAPRQVTEQFF
NA	15	TRBV20-1	few	TRBJ2-7	TGCAGTGCTGCTCCCCAGTCGGCAGGTCCCTACGAGCAGTACTTC	CSAAPQSAGPYEQYF
NA	13	TRBV20-1	few	TRBJ2-7	TGCAGTGCTACGGGACTGTGGGCCCGCGAGCAGTACTTC	CSATGLWAREQYF
NA	14	TRBV30	many	TRBJ1-2	TGTGCCTGGAGTAGGCCGGGACGGCACTATGGCTACACCTTC	CAWSRPGRHYGYTF
NA	19	TRBV27	many	TRBJ2-3	TGTGCCAGCAGAGTTTATGCAGGGGACTACGTAGGGACGGGGGATACGCAGTATTTT	CASRVYAGDYVGTGDTQYF
NA	19	TRBV7-8	NA	TRBJ2-1	TGTGCCAGCAGCTTAGTAGGTAGCAGTCCCCACCCGGGTTACAATGAGCAGTTCTTC	CASSLVGSSPHPGYNEQFF
TRBD1	14	TRBV29-1	many	TRBJ2-3	TGCAGCTTCTCGACAGGGGCTAGCACAGATACGCAGTATTTT	CSFSTGASTDTQYF
NA	16	TRBV6-2/TRBV6-3	many	TRBJ1-5	TGTGCCAGCAGCTCCCCAAGAGGGACGAGCAATCAGCCCCAGCATTTT	CASSSPRGTSNQPQHF
TRBD1	13	TRBV27	many	TRBJ1-2	TGTGCCAGCAGTTTTGACAGGGCCTATGGCTACACCTTC	CASSFDRAYGYTF
NA	14	TRBV4-3	many	TRBJ1-5	TGCGCCAGCAGCCAAGAACGGAGCCGGTCGCCCCAGCATTTT	CASSQERSRSPQHF
TRBD1	13	TRBV24-1	many	TRBJ2-1	TGTGCCACAAGGGACAGGGGAAACATCGAGCAGTTCTTC	CATRDRGNIEQFF
TRBD2	16	TRBV5-5	few	TRBJ2-2	TGTGCCAGCAGGTCGACTAGCGGGCGTAACACCGGGGAGCTGTTTTTT	CASRSTSGRNTGELFF
NA	14	TRBV7-9	many	TRBJ1-2	TGTGCCAGCAGCTTCCCGGGACGGCACTATGGCTACACCTTC	CASSFPGRHYGYTF
NA	16	TRBV5-1	NA	TRBJ1-1	TGCGCCAGCAGCCCCCGACTTGACAGGATGAACACTGAAGCTTTCTTT	CASSPRLDRMNTEAFF
NA	15	TRBV29-1	many	TRBJ2-3	TGCAGCGCTATAGGGGGACCGGCTAGCACAGATACGCAGTATTTT	CSAIGGPASTDTQYF
NA	14	TRBV2	few	TRBJ2-7	TGTGCCAGCAGTGATGACTACCCAGGATACGAGCAGTACTTC	CASSDDYPGYEQYF
NA	13	TRBV28	many	TRBJ2-3	TGTGCCAGCAGTCACTTTTACACAGATACGCAGTATTTT	CASSHFYTDTQYF
TRBD1	16	TRBV28	NA	TRBJ2-3	TGTGCCAGCAGACCCTCTCAGGGACAGCTCACAGATACGCAGTATTTT	CASRPSQGQLTDTQYF
NA	13	TRBV7-6	NA	TRBJ2-1	TGTGCCAGCAGCGAGGGGTCAAGGCCCACACAGTTCTTC	CASSEGSRPTQFF
NA	14	TRBV18	NA	TRBJ1-2	TGTGCCAGCTCACCAGAGGGACCGGGCTATGGCTACACCTTC	CASSPEGPGYGYTF
TRBD1	16	TRBV7-2	few	TRBJ2-4	TGTGCCAGCAGCCCATTGCGGACAGGGCGGGGAAACATTCAGTACTTC	CASSPLRTGRGNIQYF
NA	15	TRBV12-3/TRBV12-4	NA	TRBJ2-7	TGTGCCAGCAGCCCCAAAAGGGGGTTGCGCGGCGAGCAGTACTTC	CASSPKRGLRGEQYF
NA	12	TRBV28	NA	TRBJ2-7	TGTGCCAGCAGTCTCCCTTCTTGGGAGCAGTACTTC	CASSLPSWEQYF
NA	14	TRBV10-3	once	TRBJ2-7	TGTGCCATCAGCGAGGGGGGCGGCTCCTACGAGCAGTACTTC	CAISEGGGSYEQYF
TRBD1	16	TRBV7-9	few	TRBJ1-1	TGTGCCAGCAGCTTAACAGGGGGCACGAGGGACACTGAAGCTTTCTTT	CASSLTGGTRDTEAFF
NA	16	TRBV5-1	few	TRBJ2-1	TGCGCCAGCAGCTTGGCGCCGGTCTCAGGGGGGGATGAGCAGTTCTTC	CASSLAPVSGGDEQFF
NA	12	TRBV6-5	many	TRBJ2-1	TGTGCCAGCAGTTCCTGGGACAATGAGCAGTTCTTC	CASSSWDNEQFF
TRBD2	16	TRBV4-2	many	TRBJ2-3	TGTGCCAGCAGCCAAGCGGGAGGGCCCAGCACAGATACGCAGTATTTT	CASSQAGGPSTDTQYF
NA	12	TRBV7-3	NA	TRBJ2-1	TGTGCCAGCAGCCAGACTAGTGTTGAGCAGTTCTTC	CASSQTSVEQFF
NA	15	TRBV4-3	NA	TRBJ2-1	TGCGCCAGCAGCCAAGGGTGGTTGGGATTTAATGAGCAGTTCTTC	CASSQGWLGFNEQFF
NA	14	TRBV12-3/TRBV12-4	few	TRBJ2-7	TGTGCCAGCAGTTTTGGGGTTAGCTCCTACGAGCAGTACTTC	CASSFGVSSYEQYF
NA	15	TRBV7-9	NA	TRBJ1-2	TGTGCCACTACCCTATGGACAACTGATAACTATGGCTACACCTTC	CATTLWTTDNYGYTF
NA	15	TRBV27	once	TRBJ2-2	TGTGCCAGCAGTTTCCTGGGACAGAACACCGGGGAGCTGTTTTTT	CASSFLGQNTGELFF
NA	14	TRBV5-6	NA	TRBJ2-1	TGTGCCAGCAGGAACGGGGGTTCCTACAATGAGCAGTTCTTC	CASRNGGSYNEQFF
TRBD1	14	TRBV7-2	NA	TRBJ2-2	TGTGCCAGCAGCTGGGACAGGGGAGTCGGGGAGCTGTTTTTT	CASSWDRGVGELFF
NA	14	TRBV14	NA	TRBJ2-1	TGTGCCAGCAGCCAAGGGCCCCCCAGCCATGAGCAGTTCTTC	CASSQGPPSHEQFF
NA	14	TRBV6-1	few	TRBJ2-2	TGTGCCAGCACGGGGCAGGCTGGCACCGGGGAGCTGTTTTTT	CASTGQAGTGELFF
TRBD2	15	TRBV9	many	TRBJ2-1	TGTGCCAGCAGCGTAGGGACTAGCGGTTACAATGAGCAGTTCTTC	CASSVGTSGYNEQFF
NA	14	TRBV24-1	few	TRBJ2-7	TGTGCCACCAGTGGGGACTCACCCTTAGAGGAGCAGTACTTC	CATSGDSPLEEQYF
NA	14	TRBV15	few	TRBJ1-1	TGTGCCACCAGCGTCGACAGACGGAACACTGAAGCTTTCTTT	CATSVDRRNTEAFF